A selection of T cell receptor beta chains follows, all from one sample in a study of identical twins. TCRdb reanalysed the 5' RACE reads using MiXCR and keeps one entry per CDR3 protein. The sample has roughly 690,000 distinct CDR3 sequences, 6% to 6.5% seen once. The specimen was naive T cells sorted from blood. The receptors here all came from a man aged 18-30 years in good health. Both conserved end residues are part of each CDR3. The D gene is left open where the match is weak. Expanded clones are given a class, and other clones once, few, many or no size at all.

clone_size	v_call	d_call	j_call	cdr3_nt	cdr3_aa
.	TRBV30	TRBD2	TRBJ2-1	TGTGCCTGGAGTGTACGCGGACTAGCGAGCTACAATGAGCAGTTCTTC	CAWSVRGLASYNEQFF
many	TRBV6-5	.	TRBJ2-3	TGTGCCAGCAGTTCCGAAATCTGGTCCAGGTCGGATACGCAGTATTTT	CASSSEIWSRSDTQYF
few	TRBV5-1	TRBD2	TRBJ2-3	TGCGCCAGCAGCTCGGAGAGGGGACTAGGATATGATACGCAGTATTTT	CASSSERGLGYDTQYF
many	TRBV7-2	TRBD2	TRBJ2-7	TGTGCCAGCAGCGCGACTAGCGGCTCCTACGAGCAGTACTTC	CASSATSGSYEQYF
many	TRBV20-1	.	TRBJ2-1	TGCAGTGCTAGAGGATTTGGGAGTTACAATGAGCAGTTCTTC	CSARGFGSYNEQFF
many	TRBV28	.	TRBJ1-1	TGTGCCAGCAGTTTGGGGGGCGCGGCCACTGAAGCTTTCTTT	CASSLGGAATEAFF
few	TRBV29-1	TRBD2	TRBJ2-1	TGCAGCGCCATACTAGCGGGAGTCAGTGAGCAGTTCTTC	CSAILAGVSEQFF
.	TRBV12-3/TRBV12-4	.	TRBJ2-2	TGTGCCAGCAGTTTATCTAGCGTCGGGGAGCTGTTTTTT	CASSLSSVGELFF
few	TRBV30	.	TRBJ2-1	TGTGCCTGGAGTCCAGACAGTACAGAGGAGCAGTTCTTC	CAWSPDSTEEQFF
many	TRBV13	TRBD1	TRBJ1-2	TGTGCCAGCAGCCCCCGGACAGGGCGGGCGAACGATGGCTACACCTTC	CASSPRTGRANDGYTF
once	TRBV5-1	TRBD2	TRBJ2-5	TGCGCCAGCAAAAGGGCCTCCTCCGGGACTAGCGGTGGAGAGACCCAGTACTTC	CASKRASSGTSGGETQYF
many	TRBV12-3/TRBV12-4	.	TRBJ1-1	TGTGCCAGCAGTTTTAGCGGCCATAACACTGAAGCTTTCTTT	CASSFSGHNTEAFF
many	TRBV20-1	.	TRBJ1-3	TGCAGTGCTAGTAGGTCGGGGGACACCATATATTTT	CSASRSGDTIYF
many	TRBV29-1	.	TRBJ2-1	TGCAGCTCCAGTGGGGGGAGCTCCTACAATGAGCAGTTCTTC	CSSSGGSSYNEQFF
many	TRBV11-1	.	TRBJ2-1	TGTGCCAGCAGCGGGTACGACTCGAGCTCCTACAATGAGCAGTTCTTC	CASSGYDSSSYNEQFF
.	TRBV7-8	TRBD2	TRBJ2-3	TGTGCCAGCAGCCGGACTAGCGGGAGGAGAGATACGCAGTATTTT	CASSRTSGRRDTQYF
.	TRBV28	.	TRBJ1-3	TGTGCCAGCAGCCTTTTAATTGCCTCTGGAAACACCATATATTTT	CASSLLIASGNTIYF
few	TRBV5-1	.	TRBJ1-1	TGCGCCAGCAGCTTGATAGGTATGGGCACTGAAGCTTTCTTT	CASSLIGMGTEAFF
few	TRBV4-1	.	TRBJ1-2	TGCGCCAGCAGCAACCTGGGACCGGACAATATTAACTATGGCTACACCTTC	CASSNLGPDNINYGYTF
many	TRBV27	.	TRBJ2-7	TGTGCCAGCAGTACTTCTAGGGGGAGGGACGAGCAGTACTTC	CASSTSRGRDEQYF
many	TRBV29-1	.	TRBJ2-5	TGCAGCGTTATCCAGGGGGGGACAGGGTACTTC	CSVIQGGTGYF
many	TRBV29-1	.	TRBJ2-7	TGCAGCACGACTGAGGGGGGGGGCTACGAGCAGTACTTC	CSTTEGGGYEQYF
few	TRBV14	.	TRBJ2-5	TGTGCCAGCAGCCAAGATATAGGCCGGGAAGGAGAGACCCAGTACTTC	CASSQDIGREGETQYF
many	TRBV5-1	TRBD2	TRBJ2-1	TGCGCCAGCAGCTTAACCGGGACTAGCAGAGGCAATGAGCAGTTCTTC	CASSLTGTSRGNEQFF
.	TRBV7-6	TRBD1	TRBJ2-1	TGTGCCAGCAGCCGACGGACAGGGGTGAATGAGCAGTTCTTC	CASSRRTGVNEQFF
many	TRBV12-3/TRBV12-4	TRBD1	TRBJ2-7	TGTGCCAGCAGTACCCGGGACAGGGGTCCGGTGCAGCAGTACTTC	CASSTRDRGPVQQYF
many	TRBV29-1	.	TRBJ1-1	TGCAGCGTTGAGGGCGGGAGCGCTGAAGCTTTCTTT	CSVEGGSAEAFF
many	TRBV20-1	.	TRBJ2-1	TGCAGTGCTAGAGATAATGCGTGGGTAATTGTTGATGAGCAGTTCTTC	CSARDNAWVIVDEQFF
few	TRBV6-2/TRBV6-3	.	TRBJ2-2	TGTGCCAGCATCAATCCCGGACTCGGAGGTACCGGGGAGCTGTTTTTT	CASINPGLGGTGELFF
many	TRBV11-1	TRBD1	TRBJ2-1	TGTGCCAGCAGCTTAGCGCTACAGGGGTCGAAAAGTGAGCAGTTCTTC	CASSLALQGSKSEQFF
many	TRBV7-2	.	TRBJ1-2	TGTGCCAACGGGGGATCTAACTATGGCTACACCTTC	CANGGSNYGYTF